Listed below are T cell receptor beta chains from one sample, sequenced in a study of CD8+ T cells in alopecia areata. Sequencing used immunoSEQ multiplex PCR; TCRdb keeps in-frame clones, though not all of them. The repertoire holds 150,000 to 200,000 clones, with about 66% as singletons. The material was CD8+ T cells sorted from blood, obtained at week 0. The receptors were gathered from a human donor with alopecia areata. The conserved cysteine and the conserved F or W are not part of the CDR3 here. A D gene is named only where the DNA matches it firmly.

D,length,V,J,CDR3
-,10,TRBV11-2,TRBJ2-2,ASSLDIGELF
TRBD1,13,TRBV7-2,TRBJ1-5,ASTLWAGGDQPQH
-,14,TRBV27,TRBJ2-7,ASSLSSGTLTYEQY
-,13,TRBV23-1,TRBJ2-3,ASKPTGCITDTQY
-,10,TRBV15,TRBJ2-7,ATSRVGNEQY
-,12,TRBV4-1,TRBJ1-5,ASSQVTDNQPQH
-,15,TRBV15,TRBJ2-1,ATSELPRSREIDEQF
-,13,TRBV18,TRBJ2-7,ASSPTDGPPGEQY
TRBD1,13,TRBV27,TRBJ1-5,ASRRQGYSNQPQH
-,12,TRBV10-3,TRBJ2-1,AIGVGGTDNEQF
TRBD1,15,TRBV2,TRBJ1-1,ASSDSRTGPRDTEAF
-,10,TRBV27,TRBJ1-2,ASIGRAGGYT
-,13,TRBV13,TRBJ2-1,ASSLAQDENNEQF
TRBD2,18,TRBV9,TRBJ2-2,ASSRQYAGLAGGNTGELF
-,13,TRBV7-2,TRBJ2-1,ASSLGGGSYNEQF
-,10,TRBV29-1,TRBJ1-3,SVEEGGNTIY
-,11,TRBV29-1,TRBJ2-2,SVLKQVPGELF
-,13,TRBV6-5,TRBJ2-3,ASRGGLPLTDTQY
-,11,TRBV30,TRBJ1-6,AVTRDKGSPLH
TRBD1,17,TRBV13,TRBJ2-6,ASSSSPGQGNSGANVLT
-,11,TRBV7-6,TRBJ2-5,ASSPGVLETQY
TRBD2,12,TRBV4-1,TRBJ2-1,ASSQLGLAGIQF
-,14,TRBV6-1,TRBJ2-4,ASSELDNIAKNIQY
-,14,TRBV5-1,TRBJ2-1,ASSFDSGNPYNEQF
-,13,TRBV5-1,-,ASSWGVASSYEQY
TRBD1,13,TRBV6-5,TRBJ2-5,ASTPGQGHQETQY
-,14,TRBV7-9,TRBJ2-7,ASSLGWGQGGYEQY
-,12,TRBV9,TRBJ2-5,ASSGLKGGETQY
-,10,TRBV15,TRBJ2-1,ATSRGDNEQF
TRBD2,12,TRBV12-5,TRBJ2-7,ASGSGTTLYEQY
-,12,TRBV29-1,TRBJ1-1,SAPKKKMNTEAF
-,14,TRBV7-4,TRBJ1-1,ASSPPLAGMGTEAF
TRBD2,12,TRBV2,TRBJ2-1,ASRDSGGDNEQF
-,12,TRBV9,TRBJ1-2,ASSVDRANYGYT
TRBD1,13,TRBV5-4,TRBJ1-2,ASSSHTQGAGGYT
-,11,TRBV7-9,TRBJ2-7,ASSQSSTYEQY
-,12,TRBV27,TRBJ1-5,ASMGGSSNQPQH
-,12,TRBV30,TRBJ1-5,AWSAGTWNQPQH
-,11,TRBV27,TRBJ2-1,ASSLSTYNEQF
TRBD1,14,TRBV7-2,TRBJ2-7,ASSINGQAISYEQY
-,9,TRBV13,TRBJ1-2,ASLGGYGYT
-,8,TRBV20-1,TRBJ1-2,SALDYGYT
-,12,TRBV7-8,TRBJ2-1,ASSLRGTYNEQF